This entry is about one T cell receptor (beta chain). This record comes from a study of OX40 agonist ivuxolimab in advanced cancers. Study overall: Every 2 weeks, patients received ivuxolimab intravenously, dosed at 0.01 to 10 mg/kg.

V dropped 4 bases and J dropped 0; count of bases not matched to a gene: 8. CDR1 is MNHNS, CDR2 SASEGT, per germline. The CDR3 runs 17 residues. This table comes from immunoSEQ multiplex PCR, and its TCRdb copy is limited to in-frame clones, with some not included. The sample has some 77,000 clones, roughly 84% seen once; the top ten hold around 6.5%. The sample in question was CD4+ or CD8+ T cells sorted from blood, obtained in a trial of the OX40 agonist ivuxolimab. This chain uses TRBV6-1 with TRBJ1-4, with TRBD1 matching over 7 bases. The TCR was taken from an adult with an advanced solid tumor such as melanoma, head and neck, liver or kidney cancer. In nucleotides, the CDR3 is TGTGCCAGCAGTGGACAACAGGGGTATACAACTAATGAAAAACTGTTTTTT. This sequence encodes CASSGQQGYTTNEKLFF.